Listed here are 18 T cell receptor beta chains from one sample, sequenced in a study of metastatic and nonmetastatic thyroid tumors. TCRdb re-called clones from the PCR reads using MiXCR. The sample includes some 39,000 clones, roughly 16% of them seen just once. All patients reached thyroid surgery having received no treatment beforehand. The sequenced sample was blood. These receptors were obtained from a female donor with papillary thyroid cancer or a benign thyroid nodule (not recorded which). Some clones in this sample may be carry-over from other donors' samples.

This clone was recorded many times. The J gene is TRBJ1-4, the V gene TRBV5-1, with 9 nucleotides matching TRBD1. V lost 4 bases to trimming and J lost 2 bases; unmatched junction nucleotides: 6. The CDR3 spans 16 residues. CDR1 SGHRS and CDR2 YFSETQ come from the germline V gene. CDR3 DNA sequence: TGCGCCAGCAGCGCCACAGGGGGCTTGACTAATGAAAAACTGTTTTTT. Translated, it gives CASSATGGLTNEKLFF.

Many counts were recorded for this clone. CDR3 bases: TGTGCCAGCAGCTCCGGACTAGGGGGGGACAATGAGCAGTTCTTC. Its protein is CASSSGLGGDNEQFF. The chain links TRBV6-4 to TRBJ2-1; TRBD2 might be the D (7 bases). The CDR3 has 15 residues. V was shortened by 6 bases and J by 5 bases, with 17 bases between the two germline ends. Looked up from germline, CDR1 is MRHNA and CDR2 is SNTAGT.

This clone was detected many times. The chain employs TRBV19 and TRBJ2-2, with D unresolved. Germline CDR1 reads LNHDA; CDR2 reads SQIVND (reference sequence). The V end lost 6 bases, the J end lost 7 bases, and 15 bases lay between the germline ends. There are 14 residues in the CDR3. CDR3 region: CASRTRDLGGELFF. In nucleotides, the CDR3 is TGTGCCAGTAGGACCCGTGATTTAGGCGGGGAGCTGTTTTTT.

The chain joins TRBV2 to TRBJ1-6; 7 positions match TRBD1. This CDR3 is built from 15 residues. Germline V gene data show CDR1 as SNHLY and CDR2 as FYNNEI. V dropped 6 bases and J dropped 6; count of bases not matched to a gene: 8. The CDR3 nucleotides read TGTGCCAGCAGAACCGGACAGGCCCGTAATTCACCCCTCCACTTT. It yields the protein CASRTGQARNSPLHF.

In its sample, this clone was seen many times. The gene calls are TRBV29-1 and TRBJ2-7; the D gene is possibly TRBD2 (6 bases). V dropped 3 bases and J dropped 4 bases, with 13 bases sitting between them. This CDR3 has 13 amino acids. Looked up from germline, CDR1 is SQVTM and CDR2 is ANQGSEA. This CDR3 reads CSVEGGGLYEQYF. CDR3 DNA sequence: TGCAGCGTTGAGGGTGGGGGGTTATACGAGCAGTACTTC.

The chain carries TRBV5-1 and TRBJ2-3; D is unclear. V shed 1 base and J shed 0 bases, with 9 bases lying between them. The CDR3 has 15 residues. Germline assignment: CDR1 SGHRS and CDR2 YFSETQ. The CDR3 bases are TGCGCCAGCAGCTTGTTCCCTAGGAGCACAGATACGCAGTATTTT. Translating it yields CASSLFPRSTDTQYF. Full variable domain (rest looked up from reference TRBV5-1 and TRBJ2-3): KAGVTQTPRYLIKTRGQQVTLSCSPISGHRSVSWYQQTPGQGLQFLFEYFSETQRNKGNFPGRFSGRQFSNSRSEMNVSTLELGDSALYLCASSLFPRSTDTQYFGPGTRLTVL.

This clone was picked up many times. This chain connects TRBV7-9 to TRBJ2-5; D assignment may be TRBD1 or TRBD2 (5 bases each). Germline CDR1 is SEHNR and CDR2 is FQNEAQ (reference sequence). The CDR3 totals 14 residues. Trimming took off 4 bases at V and 4 bases at J, with 13 bases between the two ends. The CDR3 DNA sequence: TGTGCCAGCAGCTCGACGGGGCCTGGAGAGACCCAGTACTTC. It yields the protein CASSSTGPGETQYF.

This clone was seen at least ten times. CDR3: CASSLAPGPSGEQYF. CDR3 in DNA: TGTGCCAGCAGCTTAGCTCCGGGACCCAGTGGCGAGCAGTACTTC. J is TRBJ2-7 and V is TRBV11-2; D is possibly TRBD1 or TRBD2 (5 bases each). Germline lookup yields CDR1 SGHAT and CDR2 FQNNGV. V was cut by 1 base and J by 6 bases, with 16 bases left in between. The CDR3 spans 15 residues. The entire variable domain, with the rest obtained from reference TRBV11-2 and TRBJ2-7, is as follows: EAGVAQSPRYKIIEKRQSVAFWCNPISGHATLYWYQQILGQGPKLLIQFQNNGVVDDSQLPKDRFSAERLKGVDSTLKIQPAKLEDSAVYLCASSLAPGPSGEQYFGPGTRLTVT.

This clone was observed at least ten times. The chain carries TRBV10-2 and TRBJ2-2; D gene uncertain. CDR3 length: 12 amino acids. Looked up from germline, CDR1 is WSHSY and CDR2 is SAAADI. Between the trimmed V and J ends, which lost 7 bases and 6 bases, there was a span of 9 bases. The CDR3 nucleotides are TGCGCCAGCACCCTGGGGTCCGGGGAGCTGTTTTTT. This translates into CASTLGSGELFF.

This clone was observed many times. The V gene is TRBV20-1, the J gene TRBJ2-7; the match to TRBD2 covers 7 bases. With 0 bases clipped from V and 2 bases from J, the junction kept 7 bases outside the gene matches. The CDR3 is made up of 15 amino acids. Germline V gives CDR1 DFQATT, CDR2 SNEGSKA (reference sequence). DNA of the CDR3: TGCAGTGCTAGAGAGAGTAGCGGGCTAGCCTACGAGCAGTACTTC. It translates to CSARESSGLAYEQYF.

This clone was counted between two and nine times. The chain has TRBV6-2 or TRBV6-3 and TRBJ2-2; D might be TRBD1 (5 bases). Trimming took 1 base from V and 6 from J, leaving 12 bases between them. The CDR3 has 15 amino acids. Germline CDR1 MNHEY, CDR2 SVGEGT. For the CDR3, the DNA is TGTGCCAGCAGTTACTTGGCAGGGAAGGCCGGGGAGCTGTTTTTT. As protein: CASSYLAGKAGELFF.

This clone was counted at least ten times. This chain uses TRBV27 with TRBJ1-3; D might be TRBD1 (5 bases). V was shortened by 6 bases and J by 0 bases, with 12 bases between the two germline ends. Per germline, CDR1 MNHEY and CDR2 SMNVEV (reference sequence). The CDR3 spans 15 residues. CDR3 in amino acids: CASSLRGFSGNTIYF. The CDR3 region has the DNA TGTGCCAGCAGCTTAAGGGGATTCTCTGGAAACACCATATATTTT.

A remark on this clone: A much bigger clone sits one base away, suggesting this may be a read error. In nucleotides, the CDR3 is TGTGCCAGCACCAGACTAGCGGGAGGGAGGGGTGAGCTGTTCTTC. It encodes CASTRLAGGRGELFF. The chain uses TRBV5-6 and TRBJ2-1; TRBD2 matches at 14 bases. Germline V gives CDR1 SGHDT, CDR2 YYEEEE. The length of the CDR3 is 15 residues.

The rearrangement links TRBV27 to TRBJ2-3; 11 bases agree with TRBD1. Germline-derived CDR1 and CDR2 are MNHEY and SMNVEV (reference sequence). Germline trimming cut 5 bases from V and 6 bases from J; bases unmatched to any gene: 10. This CDR3 spans 16 amino acids. CDR3 region: CASSLQGQGARDTQYF. CDR3 bases: TGTGCCAGCAGTCTCCAAGGACAGGGGGCGAGGGATACGCAGTATTTT.

This clone is labeled medium-sized. This chain joins TRBV28 and TRBJ2-3; D tentatively fits TRBD1 or TRBD2 (6 bases each). The CDR3 extends over 15 amino acids. Germline V gene sequence: CDR1 MDHEN, CDR2 SYDVKM. The V and J ends lost 6 bases and 2 bases respectively, with 15 bases between them. CDR3 nucleotide sequence: TGTGCCAGCAGCCCCCCGGGGGCCCTCACAGATACGCAGTATTTT. Residues: CASSPPGALTDTQYF.

In its sample, this clone ranks as medium-sized (0.01 to 0.1%). The chain is built from TRBV28 and TRBJ2-7; D is unclear. The CDR3 contains 14 residues. The V end lost 3 bases, the J end lost 1 base, and 10 bases lay between the germline ends. Per the germline V gene, CDR1 is MDHEN and CDR2 is SYDVKM. The CDR3 sequence is CASSFSGRSYEQYF. The CDR3 bases are TGTGCCAGCAGTTTCTCCGGCAGATCCTACGAGCAGTACTTC.

The gene calls are TRBV5-4 and TRBJ2-1; 13 positions agree with TRBD2. J was trimmed by 9 bases and V by 5 bases; bases with no gene match: 11. Per germline, CDR1 SGHNT and CDR2 YYREEE (reference sequence). This CDR3 is 16 amino acids long. The CDR3 region has the DNA TGTGCCAGCAGGGATAGACTAGCGGGAGGATCCGGTGAGCAGTTCTTC. Translated, it gives CASRDRLAGGSGEQFF.

Ten or more counts support this clone. The rearrangement uses TRBV6-2 or TRBV6-3 and TRBJ2-1; 16 nucleotides line up with TRBD2. CDR1 MNHEY and CDR2 SVGEGT come from the germline V gene. After removal of 2 bases from V and 4 bases from J, the junction contained 11 bases not matched to a gene. CDR3 length equals 20 residues. The CDR3 spells CASSYGTSGRAHRPYNEQFF. Here the CDR3 DNA reads TGTGCCAGCAGTTACGGGACTAGCGGGAGGGCACATCGGCCTTACAATGAGCAGTTCTTC.